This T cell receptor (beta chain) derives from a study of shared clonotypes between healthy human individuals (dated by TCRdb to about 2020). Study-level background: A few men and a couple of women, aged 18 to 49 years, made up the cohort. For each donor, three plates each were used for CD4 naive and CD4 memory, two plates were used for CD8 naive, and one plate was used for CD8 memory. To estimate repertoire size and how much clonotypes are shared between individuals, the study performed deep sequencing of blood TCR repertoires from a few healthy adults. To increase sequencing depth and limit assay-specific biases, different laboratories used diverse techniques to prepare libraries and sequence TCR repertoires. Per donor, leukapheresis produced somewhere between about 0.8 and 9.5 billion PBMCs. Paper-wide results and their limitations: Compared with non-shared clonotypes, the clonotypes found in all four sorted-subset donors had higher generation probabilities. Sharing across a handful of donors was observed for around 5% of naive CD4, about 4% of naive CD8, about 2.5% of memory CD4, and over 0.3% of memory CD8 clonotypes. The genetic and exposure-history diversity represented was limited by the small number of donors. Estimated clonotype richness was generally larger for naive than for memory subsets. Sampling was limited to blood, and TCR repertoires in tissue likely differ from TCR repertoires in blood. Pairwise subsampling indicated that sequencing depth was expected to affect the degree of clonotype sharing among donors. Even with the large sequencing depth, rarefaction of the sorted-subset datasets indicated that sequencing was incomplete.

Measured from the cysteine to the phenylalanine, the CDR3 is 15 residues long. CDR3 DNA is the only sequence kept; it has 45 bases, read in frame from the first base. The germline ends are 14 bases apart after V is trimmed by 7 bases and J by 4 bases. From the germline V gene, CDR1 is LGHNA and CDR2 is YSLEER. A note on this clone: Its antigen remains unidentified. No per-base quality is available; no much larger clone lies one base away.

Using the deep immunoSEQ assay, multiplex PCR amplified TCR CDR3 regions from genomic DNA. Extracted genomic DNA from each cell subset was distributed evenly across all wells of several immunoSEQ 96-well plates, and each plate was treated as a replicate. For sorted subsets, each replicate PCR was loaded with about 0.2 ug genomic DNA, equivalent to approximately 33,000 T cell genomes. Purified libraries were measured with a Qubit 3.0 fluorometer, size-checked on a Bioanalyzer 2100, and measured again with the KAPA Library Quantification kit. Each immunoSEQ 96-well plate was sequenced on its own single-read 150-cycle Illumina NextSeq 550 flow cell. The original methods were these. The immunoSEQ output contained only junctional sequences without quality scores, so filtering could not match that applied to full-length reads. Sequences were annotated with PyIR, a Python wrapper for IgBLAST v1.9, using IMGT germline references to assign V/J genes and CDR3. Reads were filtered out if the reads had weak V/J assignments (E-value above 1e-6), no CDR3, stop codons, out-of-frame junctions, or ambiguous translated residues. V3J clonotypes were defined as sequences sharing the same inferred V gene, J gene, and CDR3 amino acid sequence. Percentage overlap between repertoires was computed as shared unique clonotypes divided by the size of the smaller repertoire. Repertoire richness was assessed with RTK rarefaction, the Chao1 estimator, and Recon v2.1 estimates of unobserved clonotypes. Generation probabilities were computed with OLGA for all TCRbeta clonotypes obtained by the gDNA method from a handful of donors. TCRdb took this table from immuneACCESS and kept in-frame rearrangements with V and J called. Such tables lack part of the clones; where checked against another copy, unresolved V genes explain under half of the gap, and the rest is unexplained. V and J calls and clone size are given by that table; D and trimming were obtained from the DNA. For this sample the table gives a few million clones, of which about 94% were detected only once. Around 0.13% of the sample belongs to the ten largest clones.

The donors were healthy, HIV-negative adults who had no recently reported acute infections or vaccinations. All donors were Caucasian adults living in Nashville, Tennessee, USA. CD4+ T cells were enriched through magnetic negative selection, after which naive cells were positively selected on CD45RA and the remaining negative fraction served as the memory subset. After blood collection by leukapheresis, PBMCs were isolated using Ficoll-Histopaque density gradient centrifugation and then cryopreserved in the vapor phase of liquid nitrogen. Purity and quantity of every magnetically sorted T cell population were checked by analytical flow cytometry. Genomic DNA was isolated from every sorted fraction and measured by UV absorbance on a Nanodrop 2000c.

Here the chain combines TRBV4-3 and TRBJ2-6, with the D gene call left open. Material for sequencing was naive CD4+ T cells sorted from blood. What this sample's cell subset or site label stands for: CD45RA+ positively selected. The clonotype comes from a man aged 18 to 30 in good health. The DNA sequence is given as TGCGCCAGCACCGAAACCATCACGGGGGCCAACGTCCTGACTTTC. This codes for CASTETITGANVLTF.